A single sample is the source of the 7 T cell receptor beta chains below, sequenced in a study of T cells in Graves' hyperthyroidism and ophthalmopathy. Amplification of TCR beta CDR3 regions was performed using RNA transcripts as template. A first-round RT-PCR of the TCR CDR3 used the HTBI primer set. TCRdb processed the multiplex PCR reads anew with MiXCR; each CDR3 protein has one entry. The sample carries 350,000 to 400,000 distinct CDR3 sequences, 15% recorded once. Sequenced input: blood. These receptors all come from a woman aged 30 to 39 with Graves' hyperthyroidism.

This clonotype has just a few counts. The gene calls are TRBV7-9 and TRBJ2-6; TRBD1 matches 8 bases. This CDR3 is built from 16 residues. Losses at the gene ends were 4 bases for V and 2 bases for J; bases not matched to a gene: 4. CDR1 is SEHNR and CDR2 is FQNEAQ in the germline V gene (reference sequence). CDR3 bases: TGTGCCAGCAGCTATCCAGGGGGCGCTGGGGCCAACGTCCTGACTTTC. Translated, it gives CASSYPGGAGANVLTF.

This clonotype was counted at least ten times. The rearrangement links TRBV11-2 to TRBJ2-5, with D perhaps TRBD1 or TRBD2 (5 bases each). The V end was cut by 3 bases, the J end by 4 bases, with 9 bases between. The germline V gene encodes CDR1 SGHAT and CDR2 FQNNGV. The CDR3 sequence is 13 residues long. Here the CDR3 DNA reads TGTGCCAGCAGCTTCGGGGCGAGAGAGACCCAGTACTTC. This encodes CASSFGARETQYF.

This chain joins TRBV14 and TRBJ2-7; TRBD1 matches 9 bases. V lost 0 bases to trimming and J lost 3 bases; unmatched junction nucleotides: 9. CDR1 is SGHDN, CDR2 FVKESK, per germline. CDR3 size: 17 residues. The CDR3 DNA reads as TGTGCCAGCAGCCAAGAAGAGACCGGGACAGGGCTCTACGAGCAGTACTTC. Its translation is CASSQEETGTGLYEQYF.

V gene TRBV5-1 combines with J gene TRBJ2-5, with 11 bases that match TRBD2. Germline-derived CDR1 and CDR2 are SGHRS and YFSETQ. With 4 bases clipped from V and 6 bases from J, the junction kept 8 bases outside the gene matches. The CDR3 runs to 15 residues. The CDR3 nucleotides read TGCGCCAGCAGCGAAACTAGCGGGAGTCGGCAGACCCAGTACTTC. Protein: CASSETSGSRQTQYF.

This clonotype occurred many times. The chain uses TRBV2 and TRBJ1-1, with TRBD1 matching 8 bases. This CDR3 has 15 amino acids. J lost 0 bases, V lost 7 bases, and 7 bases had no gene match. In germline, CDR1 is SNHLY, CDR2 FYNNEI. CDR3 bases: TGTGCCAGCATCTCCGGACAGGGTATGAACACTGAAGCTTTCTTT. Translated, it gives CASISGQGMNTEAFF. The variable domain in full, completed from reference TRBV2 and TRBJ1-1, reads EPEVTQTPSHQVTQMGQEVILRCVPISNHLYFYWYRQILGQKVEFLVSFYNNEISEKSEIFDDQFSVERPDGSNFTLKIRSTKLEDSAMYFCASISGQGMNTEAFFGQGTRLTVV.

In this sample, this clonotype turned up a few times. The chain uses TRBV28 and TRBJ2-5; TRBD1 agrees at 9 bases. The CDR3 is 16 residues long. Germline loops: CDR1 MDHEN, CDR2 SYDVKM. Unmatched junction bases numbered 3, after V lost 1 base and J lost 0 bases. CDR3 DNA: TGTGCCAGCAGTTTATTGACAGGGGGTTACCAAGAGACCCAGTACTTC. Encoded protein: CASSLLTGGYQETQYF.

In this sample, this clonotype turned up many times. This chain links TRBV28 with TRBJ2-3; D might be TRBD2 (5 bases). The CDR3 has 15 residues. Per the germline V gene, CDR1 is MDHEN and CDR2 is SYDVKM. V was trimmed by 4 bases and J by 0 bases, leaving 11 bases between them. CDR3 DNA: TGTGCCAGCAGTTCACCTAGCACTAGCACAGATACGCAGTATTTT. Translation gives CASSSPSTSTDTQYF.